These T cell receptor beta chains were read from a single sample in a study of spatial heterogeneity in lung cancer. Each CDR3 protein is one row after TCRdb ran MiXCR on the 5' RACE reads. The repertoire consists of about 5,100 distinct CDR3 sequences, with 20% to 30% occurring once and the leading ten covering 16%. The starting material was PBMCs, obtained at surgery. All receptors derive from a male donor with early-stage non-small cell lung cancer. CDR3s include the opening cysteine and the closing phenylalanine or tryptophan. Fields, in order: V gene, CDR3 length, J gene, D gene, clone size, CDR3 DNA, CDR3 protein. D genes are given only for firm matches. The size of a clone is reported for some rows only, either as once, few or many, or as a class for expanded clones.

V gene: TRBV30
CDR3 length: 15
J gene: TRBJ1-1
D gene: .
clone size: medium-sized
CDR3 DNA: TGTGCCTGGAGTAGAGATGAGGGGCTCTACACTGAAGCTTTCTTT
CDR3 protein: CAWSRDEGLYTEAFF

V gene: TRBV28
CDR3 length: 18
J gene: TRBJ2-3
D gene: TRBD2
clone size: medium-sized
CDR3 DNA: TGTGCCAGCAGTACTGCCAGGACTAGCGGGGCTCCCACAGATACGCAGTATTTT
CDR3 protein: CASSTARTSGAPTDTQYF

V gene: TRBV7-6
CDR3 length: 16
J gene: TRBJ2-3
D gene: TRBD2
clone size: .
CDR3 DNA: TGTGCCAGCAGCCCCCGGACTAGCGGGGGGGCCGTTACGCAGTATTTT
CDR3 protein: CASSPRTSGGAVTQYF

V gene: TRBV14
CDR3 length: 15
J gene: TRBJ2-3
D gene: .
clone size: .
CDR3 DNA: TGTGCCAGCAGCCAGGGAGAGGTAACCACAGATACGCAGTATTTT
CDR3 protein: CASSQGEVTTDTQYF

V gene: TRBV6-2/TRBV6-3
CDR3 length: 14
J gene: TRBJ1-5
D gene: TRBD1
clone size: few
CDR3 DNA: TGTGCCAGCAGTCCCCAGGGGGAAGGCCGGCCCCAGCATTTT
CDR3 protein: CASSPQGEGRPQHF

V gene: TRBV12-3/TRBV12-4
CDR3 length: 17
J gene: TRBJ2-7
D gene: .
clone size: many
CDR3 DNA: TGTGCCAGCAGTTTAGGGGGAGGAGGGAGTTATCCCTACGAGCAGTACTTC
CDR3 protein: CASSLGGGGSYPYEQYF

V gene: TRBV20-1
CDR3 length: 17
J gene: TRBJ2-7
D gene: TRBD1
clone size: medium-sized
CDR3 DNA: TGCAGTGCTAGCCTCAGGGGGCTTCTTTCCGTTTCCTACGAGCAGTACTTC
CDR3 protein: CSASLRGLLSVSYEQYF

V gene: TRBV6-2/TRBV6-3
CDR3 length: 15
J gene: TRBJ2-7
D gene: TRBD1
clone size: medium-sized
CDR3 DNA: TGTGCCAGCAGTTACCCCGGGACAGGGGTCTACGAGCAGTACTTC
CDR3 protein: CASSYPGTGVYEQYF

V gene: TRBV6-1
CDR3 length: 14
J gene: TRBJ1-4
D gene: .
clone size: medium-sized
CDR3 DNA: TGTGCCAGCAGTGAAGTAAGGGTTGGTGAAAAACTGTTTTTT
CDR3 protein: CASSEVRVGEKLFF

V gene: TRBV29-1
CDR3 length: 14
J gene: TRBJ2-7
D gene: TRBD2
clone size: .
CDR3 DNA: TGCAGCGTTGAAGGGCTAGCGGGCCTTTACGAGCAGTACTTC
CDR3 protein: CSVEGLAGLYEQYF

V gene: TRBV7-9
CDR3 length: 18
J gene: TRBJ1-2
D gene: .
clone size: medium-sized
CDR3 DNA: TGTGCCAGCAGCTTAGTTGGAGAGGGAATGGTCTTCTTCTATGGCTACACCTTC
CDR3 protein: CASSLVGEGMVFFYGYTF

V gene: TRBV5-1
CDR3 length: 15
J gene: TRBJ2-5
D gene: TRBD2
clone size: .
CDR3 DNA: TGCGCCAGCAGCTTGTCAGCGGGGGTACAAGAGACCCAGTACTTC
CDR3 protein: CASSLSAGVQETQYF

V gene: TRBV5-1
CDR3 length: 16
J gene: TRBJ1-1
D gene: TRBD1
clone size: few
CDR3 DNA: TGCGCCAGCAGCTTACAGGGGAGTGGCATGAACACTGAAGCTTTCTTT
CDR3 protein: CASSLQGSGMNTEAFF

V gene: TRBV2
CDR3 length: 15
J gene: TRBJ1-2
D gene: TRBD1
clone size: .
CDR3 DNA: TGTGTCAGCAGTGAAATCCGACAGGGCAGCTATGGCTACACCTTC
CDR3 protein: CVSSEIRQGSYGYTF

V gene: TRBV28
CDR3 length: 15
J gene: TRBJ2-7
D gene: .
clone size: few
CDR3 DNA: TGTGCCAGCAGTTCCCTCGGGACCCTTGCCTACGAGCAGTACTTC
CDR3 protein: CASSSLGTLAYEQYF

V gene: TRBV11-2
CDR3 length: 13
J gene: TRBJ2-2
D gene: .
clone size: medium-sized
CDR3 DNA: TGTGCCAGCAGCTCGCAGAACACCGGGGAGCTGTTTTTT
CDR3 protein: CASSSQNTGELFF

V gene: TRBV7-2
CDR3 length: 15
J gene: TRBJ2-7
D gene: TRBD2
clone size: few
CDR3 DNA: TGTGCCAGCAGCGCAACTAGCGGGAGGGCCTACGAGCAGTACTTC
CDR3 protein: CASSATSGRAYEQYF

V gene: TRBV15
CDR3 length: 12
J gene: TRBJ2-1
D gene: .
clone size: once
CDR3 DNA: TGTGCCACCAGCATTTCTCCCGATGAGCAGTTCTTC
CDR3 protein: CATSISPDEQFF

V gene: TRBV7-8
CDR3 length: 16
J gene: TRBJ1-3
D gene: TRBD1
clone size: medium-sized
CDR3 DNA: TGTGCCAGCAGCTTAGGAGACAGGGACTCTGGAAACACCATATATTTT
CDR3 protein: CASSLGDRDSGNTIYF

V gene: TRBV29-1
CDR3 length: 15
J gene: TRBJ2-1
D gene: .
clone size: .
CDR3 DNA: TGCAGCGCCCCCGCAGCGACCAGCTCCTACAATGAGCAGTTCTTC
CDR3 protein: CSAPAATSSYNEQFF

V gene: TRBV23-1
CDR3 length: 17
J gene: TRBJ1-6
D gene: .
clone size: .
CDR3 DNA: TGCGCCAGCAGCCCCGGGCGGGCGCAGGCGGATAATTCACCCCTCCACTTT
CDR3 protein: CASSPGRAQADNSPLHF

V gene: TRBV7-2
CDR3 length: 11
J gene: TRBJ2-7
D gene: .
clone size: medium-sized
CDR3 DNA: TGTGCCAGCAGCTCGGGCTCCGAGCAGTACTTC
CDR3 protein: CASSSGSEQYF

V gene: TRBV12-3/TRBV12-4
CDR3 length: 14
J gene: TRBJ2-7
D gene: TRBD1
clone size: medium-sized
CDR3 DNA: TGTGCCAGCAGTTTTCGGGCAGGGGGCAGCGAGCAGTACTTC
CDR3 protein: CASSFRAGGSEQYF

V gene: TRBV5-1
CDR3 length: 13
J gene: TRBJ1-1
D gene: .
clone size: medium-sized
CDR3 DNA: TGCGCCAGCAGCCTTCGGGGGGGCACTGAAGCTTTCTTT
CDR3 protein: CASSLRGGTEAFF

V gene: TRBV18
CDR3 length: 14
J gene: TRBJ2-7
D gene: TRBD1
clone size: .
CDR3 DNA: TGTGCCAGCTCACCAGGGACAGGGTCCTACGAGCAGTACTTC
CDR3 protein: CASSPGTGSYEQYF

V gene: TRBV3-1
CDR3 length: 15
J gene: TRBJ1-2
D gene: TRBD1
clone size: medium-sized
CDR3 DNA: TGTGCCAGCAGCCAGCTGGGACAGTTAAACTATGGCTACACCTTC
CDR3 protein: CASSQLGQLNYGYTF

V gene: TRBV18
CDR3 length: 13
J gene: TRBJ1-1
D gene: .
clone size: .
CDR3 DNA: TGTGCCAGCGCGGGGCAGTCGAACACTGAAGCTTTCTTT
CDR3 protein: CASAGQSNTEAFF

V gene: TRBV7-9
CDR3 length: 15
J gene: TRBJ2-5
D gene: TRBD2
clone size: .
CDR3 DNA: TGTGCCAGCAGCTTTGGACTAGCGGGAGGGGAGACCCAGTACTTC
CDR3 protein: CASSFGLAGGETQYF

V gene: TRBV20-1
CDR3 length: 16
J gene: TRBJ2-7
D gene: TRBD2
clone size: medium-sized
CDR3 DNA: TGCAGTGCTAGAGATTCCGGGACTAACGTAATATACGAGCAGTACTTC
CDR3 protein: CSARDSGTNVIYEQYF

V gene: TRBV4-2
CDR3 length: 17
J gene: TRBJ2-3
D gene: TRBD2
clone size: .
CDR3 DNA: TGTGCCAGCAGCCAAGATCCCTCCGGGGGGGACACAGATACGCAGTATTTT
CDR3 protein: CASSQDPSGGDTDTQYF

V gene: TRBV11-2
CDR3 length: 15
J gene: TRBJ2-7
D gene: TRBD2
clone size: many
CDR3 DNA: TGTGCCAGCAGCGCTAGACTAGCGGGATCCTACGAGCAGTACTTC
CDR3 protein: CASSARLAGSYEQYF

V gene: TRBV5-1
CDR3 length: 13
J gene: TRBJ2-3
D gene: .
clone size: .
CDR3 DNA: TGCGCCAGCAGCCCGGGCCCCGGGGATACGCAGTATTTT
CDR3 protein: CASSPGPGDTQYF

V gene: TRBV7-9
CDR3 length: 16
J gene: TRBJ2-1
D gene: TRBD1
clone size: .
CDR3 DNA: TGTGCCAGCAGCCCCTCCGTGAGACAGGGTCCCGGTGAGCAGTTCTTC
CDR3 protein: CASSPSVRQGPGEQFF

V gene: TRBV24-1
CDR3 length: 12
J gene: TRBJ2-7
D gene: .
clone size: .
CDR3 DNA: TGTGCCACCAGTGATTTGGGAAGAGAGCAGTACTTC
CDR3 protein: CATSDLGREQYF

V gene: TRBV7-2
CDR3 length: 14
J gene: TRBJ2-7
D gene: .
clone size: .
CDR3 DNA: TGTGCCAGCAGCTTCGTCGGAGACTCGACCGAGCAGTACTTC
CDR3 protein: CASSFVGDSTEQYF

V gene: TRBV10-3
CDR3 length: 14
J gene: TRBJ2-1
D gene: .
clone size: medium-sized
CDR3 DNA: TGTGCCATCAGTGACCCCCTAGAACCCAATGAGCAGTTCTTC
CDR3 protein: CAISDPLEPNEQFF

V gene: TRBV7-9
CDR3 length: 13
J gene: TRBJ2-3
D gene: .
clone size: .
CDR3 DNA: TGTGCCAGCAGTCAGGTTTACGCAGATACGCAGTATTTT
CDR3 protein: CASSQVYADTQYF

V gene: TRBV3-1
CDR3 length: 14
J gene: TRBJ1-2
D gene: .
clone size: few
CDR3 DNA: TGTGCCAGCAGGCCCTCCGGGAGGGGGTATGGCTACACCTTC
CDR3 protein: CASRPSGRGYGYTF

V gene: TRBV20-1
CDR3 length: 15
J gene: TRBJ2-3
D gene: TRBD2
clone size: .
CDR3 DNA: TGCAGTGCTAGTGGGACTAGCGGGAGTGAAGATACGCAGTATTTT
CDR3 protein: CSASGTSGSEDTQYF

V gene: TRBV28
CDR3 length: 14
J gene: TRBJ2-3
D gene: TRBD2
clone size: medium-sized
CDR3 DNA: TGTGCCGCCCGAGGGCTAGCGGGCCCGGGTACGCAGTATTTT
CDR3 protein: CAARGLAGPGTQYF

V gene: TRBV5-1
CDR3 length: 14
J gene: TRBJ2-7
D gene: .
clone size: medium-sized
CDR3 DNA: TGCGCCAGCAGCAGCGGAGGGGGCGGGAGCGAGCAGTACTTC
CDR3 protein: CASSSGGGGSEQYF

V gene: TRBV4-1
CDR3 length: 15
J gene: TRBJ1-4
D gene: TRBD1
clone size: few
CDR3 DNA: TGCGCCAGCAGCCAAACCGGGACAGGGACGGAAAAACTGTTTTTT
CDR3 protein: CASSQTGTGTEKLFF

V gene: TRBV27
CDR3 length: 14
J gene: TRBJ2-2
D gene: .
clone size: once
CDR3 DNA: TGTGCCAGCAGCTACATACAGAACACCGGGGAGCTGTTTTTT
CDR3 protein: CASSYIQNTGELFF

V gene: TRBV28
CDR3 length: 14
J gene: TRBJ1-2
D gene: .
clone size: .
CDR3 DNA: TGTGCCAGCACCCCGGGGACTACTAACTATGGCTACACCTTC
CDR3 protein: CASTPGTTNYGYTF

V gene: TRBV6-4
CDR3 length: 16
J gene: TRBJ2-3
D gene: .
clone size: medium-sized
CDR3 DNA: TGTGCCAGCAGTGAACACGGAGGAGCGGGCACAGATACGCAGTATTTT
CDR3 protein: CASSEHGGAGTDTQYF

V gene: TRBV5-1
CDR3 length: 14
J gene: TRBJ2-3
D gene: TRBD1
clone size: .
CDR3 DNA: TGCGCCAGCAGCTTTGGACAGGGGGCCGATACGCAGTATTTT
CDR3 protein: CASSFGQGADTQYF